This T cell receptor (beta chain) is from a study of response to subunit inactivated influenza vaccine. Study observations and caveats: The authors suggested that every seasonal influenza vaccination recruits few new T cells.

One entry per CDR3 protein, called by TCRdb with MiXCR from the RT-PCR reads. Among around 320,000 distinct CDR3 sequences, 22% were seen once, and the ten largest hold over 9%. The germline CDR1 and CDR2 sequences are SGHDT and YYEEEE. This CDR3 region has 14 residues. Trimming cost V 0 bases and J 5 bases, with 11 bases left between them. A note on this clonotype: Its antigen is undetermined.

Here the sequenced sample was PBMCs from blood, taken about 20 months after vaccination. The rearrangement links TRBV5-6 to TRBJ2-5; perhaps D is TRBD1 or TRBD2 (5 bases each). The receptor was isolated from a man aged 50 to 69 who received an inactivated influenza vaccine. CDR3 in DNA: TGTGCCAGCAGCTTGGTGCAGGGAGCGGAGACCCAGTACTTC. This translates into CASSLVQGAETQYF.